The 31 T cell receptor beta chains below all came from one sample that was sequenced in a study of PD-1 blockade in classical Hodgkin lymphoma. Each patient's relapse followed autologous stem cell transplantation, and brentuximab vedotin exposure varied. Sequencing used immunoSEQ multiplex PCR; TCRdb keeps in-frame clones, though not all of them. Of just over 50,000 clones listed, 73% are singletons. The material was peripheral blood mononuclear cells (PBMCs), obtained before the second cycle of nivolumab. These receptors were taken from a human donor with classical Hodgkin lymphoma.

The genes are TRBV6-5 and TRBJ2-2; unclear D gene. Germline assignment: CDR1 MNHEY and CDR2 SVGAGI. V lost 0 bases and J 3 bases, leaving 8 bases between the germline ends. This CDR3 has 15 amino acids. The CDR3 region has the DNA TGTGCCAGCAGTTACTCGATGGGGTACACCGGGGAGCTGTTTTTT. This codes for CASSYSMGYTGELFF.

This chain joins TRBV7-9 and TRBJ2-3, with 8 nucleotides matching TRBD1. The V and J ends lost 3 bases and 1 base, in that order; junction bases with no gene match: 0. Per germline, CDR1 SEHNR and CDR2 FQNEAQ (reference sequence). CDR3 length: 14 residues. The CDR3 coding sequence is TGTGCCAGCAGCTTGACAGGGGGCACAGATACGCAGTATTTT. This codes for CASSLTGGTDTQYF.

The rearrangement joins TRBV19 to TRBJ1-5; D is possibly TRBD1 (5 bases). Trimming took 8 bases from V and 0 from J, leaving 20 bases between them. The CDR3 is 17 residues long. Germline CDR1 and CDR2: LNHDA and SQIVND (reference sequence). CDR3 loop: CASANQGRGGSNQPQHF. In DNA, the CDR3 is TGTGCCAGTGCCAATCAGGGTAGGGGAGGTAGCAATCAGCCCCAGCATTTT.

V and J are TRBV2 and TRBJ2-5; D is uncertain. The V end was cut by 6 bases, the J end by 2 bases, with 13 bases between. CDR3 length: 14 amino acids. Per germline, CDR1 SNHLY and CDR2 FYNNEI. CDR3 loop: CASRSVNLQETQYF. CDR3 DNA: TGTGCCAGCAGATCGGTTAACCTACAAGAGACCCAGTACTTC.

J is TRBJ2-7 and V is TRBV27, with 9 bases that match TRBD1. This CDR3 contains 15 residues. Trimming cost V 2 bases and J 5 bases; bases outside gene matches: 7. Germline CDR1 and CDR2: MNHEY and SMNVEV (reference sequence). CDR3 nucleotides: TGTGCCAGCAGTTTAAGGACAGGGGCCTTCCACGAGCAGTACTTC. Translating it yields CASSLRTGAFHEQYF.

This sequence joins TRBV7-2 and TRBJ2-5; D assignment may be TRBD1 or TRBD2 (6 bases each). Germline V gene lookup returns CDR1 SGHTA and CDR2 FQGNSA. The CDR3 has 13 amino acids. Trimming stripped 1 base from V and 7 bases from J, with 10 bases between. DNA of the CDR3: TGTGCCAGCAGCTTAGTTGGAGGGGGGACCCAGTACTTC. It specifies CASSLVGGGTQYF.

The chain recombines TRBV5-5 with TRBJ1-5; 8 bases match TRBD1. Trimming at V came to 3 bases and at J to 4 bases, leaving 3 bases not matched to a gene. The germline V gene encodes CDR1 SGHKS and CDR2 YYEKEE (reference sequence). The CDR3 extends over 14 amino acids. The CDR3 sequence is CASSSTGGNQPQHF. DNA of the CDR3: TGTGCCAGCAGCTCCACAGGGGGTAATCAGCCCCAGCATTTT.

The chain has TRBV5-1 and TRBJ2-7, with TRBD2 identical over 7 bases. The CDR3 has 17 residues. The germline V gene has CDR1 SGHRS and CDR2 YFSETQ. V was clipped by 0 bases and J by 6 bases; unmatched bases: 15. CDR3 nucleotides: TGCGCCAGCAGCTTGGTGTTTGGGGAGGGACCCCGGGGCGAGCAGTACTTC. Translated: CASSLVFGEGPRGEQYF.

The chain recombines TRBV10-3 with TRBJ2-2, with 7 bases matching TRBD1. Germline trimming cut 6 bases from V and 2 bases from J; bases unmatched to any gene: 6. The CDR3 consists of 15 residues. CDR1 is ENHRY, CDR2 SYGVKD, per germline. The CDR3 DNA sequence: TGTGCCATCAGACTCGGGACAGCTAACACCGGGGAGCTGTTTTTT. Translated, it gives CAIRLGTANTGELFF.

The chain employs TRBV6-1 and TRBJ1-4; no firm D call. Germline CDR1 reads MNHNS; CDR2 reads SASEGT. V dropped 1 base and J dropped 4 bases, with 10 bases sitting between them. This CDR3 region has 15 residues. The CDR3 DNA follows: TGTGCCAGCAGTGAAGATCCAGGACGTAATGAAAAACTGTTTTTT. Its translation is CASSEDPGRNEKLFF.

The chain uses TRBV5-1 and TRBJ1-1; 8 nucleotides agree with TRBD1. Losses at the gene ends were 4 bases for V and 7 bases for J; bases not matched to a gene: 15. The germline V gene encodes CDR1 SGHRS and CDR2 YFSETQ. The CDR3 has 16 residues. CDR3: CASSLGQGVGYLEAFF. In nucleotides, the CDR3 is TGCGCCAGCAGCCTAGGACAGGGCGTCGGTTACCTTGAAGCTTTCTTT.

This CDR3 is CASSEGTLRYETQYF. CDR3 nucleotide sequence: TGTGCCAGCAGTGAGGGGACACTTAGGTACGAGACCCAGTACTTC. The genes are TRBV6-1 and TRBJ2-5; D perhaps matches TRBD1 (6 bases). With 3 bases removed from V and 5 bases from J, the gap between germline ends came to 16 bases. CDR1 MNHNS and CDR2 SASEGT come from the germline V gene. The CDR3 has 15 amino acids.

CDR3 protein: CASSYSAHNQPQHF. In DNA, the CDR3 is TGTGCCAGCAGTTACTCGGCCCACAATCAGCCCCAGCATTTT. This rearrangement joins TRBV6-5 to TRBJ1-5; no clear D gene. Germline CDR1 and CDR2: MNHEY and SVGAGI. Trimming took 0 bases from V and 3 from J, leaving 6 bases between them. CDR3 length: 14 residues.

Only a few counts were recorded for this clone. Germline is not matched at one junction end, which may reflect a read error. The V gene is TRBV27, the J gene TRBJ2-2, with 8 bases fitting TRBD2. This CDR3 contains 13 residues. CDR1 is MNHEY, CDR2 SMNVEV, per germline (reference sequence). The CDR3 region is CASRSGNAGELFF. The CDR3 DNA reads TGTGCCAGCCGTAGCGGGAACGCCGGGGAGCTGTTTTTT.

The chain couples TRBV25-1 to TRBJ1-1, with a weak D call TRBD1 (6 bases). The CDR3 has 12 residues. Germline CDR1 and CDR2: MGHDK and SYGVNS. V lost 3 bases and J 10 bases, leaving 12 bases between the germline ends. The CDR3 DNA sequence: TGTGCCAGCAGTGATTACAGGGCTGGAGCTTTCTTT. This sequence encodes CASSDYRAGAFF.

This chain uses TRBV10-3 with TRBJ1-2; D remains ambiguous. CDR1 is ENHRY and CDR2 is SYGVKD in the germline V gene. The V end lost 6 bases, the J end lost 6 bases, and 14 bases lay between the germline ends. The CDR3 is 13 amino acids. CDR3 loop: CAIREKERDGYTF. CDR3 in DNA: TGTGCCATCAGGGAGAAGGAGAGGGATGGCTACACCTTC.

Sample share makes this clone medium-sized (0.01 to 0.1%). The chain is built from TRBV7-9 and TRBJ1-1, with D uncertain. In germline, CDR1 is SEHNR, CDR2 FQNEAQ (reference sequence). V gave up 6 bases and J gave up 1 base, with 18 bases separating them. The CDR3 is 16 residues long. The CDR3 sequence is CASSNGPMPSNTEAFF. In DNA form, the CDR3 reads TGTGCCAGCAGTAACGGGCCAATGCCTTCGAACACTGAAGCTTTCTTT.

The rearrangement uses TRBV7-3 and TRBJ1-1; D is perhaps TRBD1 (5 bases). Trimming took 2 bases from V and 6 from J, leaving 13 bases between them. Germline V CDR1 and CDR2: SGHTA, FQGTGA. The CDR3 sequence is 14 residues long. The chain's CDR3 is CASSLYGADAEAFF. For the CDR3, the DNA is TGTGCCAGCAGCTTATATGGGGCGGACGCTGAAGCTTTCTTT.

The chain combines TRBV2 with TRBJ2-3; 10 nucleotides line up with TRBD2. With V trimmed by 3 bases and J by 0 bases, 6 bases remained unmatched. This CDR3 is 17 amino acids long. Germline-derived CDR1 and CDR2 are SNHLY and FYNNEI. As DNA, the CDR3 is TGTGCCAGCAGTGACTGGACTAGCGGCTCTAGCACAGATACGCAGTATTTT. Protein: CASSDWTSGSSTDTQYF.

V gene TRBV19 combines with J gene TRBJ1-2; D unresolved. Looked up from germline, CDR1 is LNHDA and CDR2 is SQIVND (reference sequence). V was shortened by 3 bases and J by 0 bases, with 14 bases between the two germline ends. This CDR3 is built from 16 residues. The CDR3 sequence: CASSIKAEAPNYGYTF. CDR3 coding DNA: TGTGCCAGTAGTATCAAGGCGGAGGCCCCTAACTATGGCTACACCTTC.

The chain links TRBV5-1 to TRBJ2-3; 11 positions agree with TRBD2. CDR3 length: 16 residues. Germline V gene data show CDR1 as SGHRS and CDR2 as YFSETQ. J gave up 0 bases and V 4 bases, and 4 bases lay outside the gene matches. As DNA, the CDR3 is TGCGCCAGCAGCCCCCGGACTAGCGGGAGCACAGATACGCAGTATTTT. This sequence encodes CASSPRTSGSTDTQYF.

CDR3 DNA: TGTGCCAGCGGGGAGGTACGCCACGAGCAGTACTTC. It yields the protein CASGEVRHEQYF. V is TRBV27 and J is TRBJ2-7, with D tentatively TRBD2 (6 bases). Germline V lookup: CDR1 MNHEY, CDR2 SMNVEV (reference sequence). The CDR3 sequence is 12 residues long. V was clipped by 8 bases and J by 5 bases, with 13 bases between them.

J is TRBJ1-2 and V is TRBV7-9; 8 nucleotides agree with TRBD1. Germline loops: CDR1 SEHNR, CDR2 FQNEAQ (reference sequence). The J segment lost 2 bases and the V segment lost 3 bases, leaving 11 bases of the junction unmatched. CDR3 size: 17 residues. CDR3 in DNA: TGTGCCAGCAGCTTCTTACCGGGACAGGAGCCAAACTATGGCTACACCTTC. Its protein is CASSFLPGQEPNYGYTF.

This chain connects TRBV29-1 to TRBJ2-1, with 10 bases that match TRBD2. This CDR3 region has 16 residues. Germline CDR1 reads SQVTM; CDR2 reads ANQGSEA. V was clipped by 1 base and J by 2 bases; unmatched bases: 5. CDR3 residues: CSVEAPLAGTYNEQFF. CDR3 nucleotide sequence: TGCAGCGTTGAAGCGCCACTAGCGGGAACCTACAATGAGCAGTTCTTC.

The CDR3 DNA reads as TGTGCCAGCAAGGTCGGGATCCCTGAAAAACTGTTTTTT. It yields the protein CASKVGIPEKLFF. V usage is TRBV6-1 and J usage is TRBJ1-4; no clear D. The CDR3 has 13 amino acids. In germline, CDR1 is MNHNS, CDR2 SASEGT. Trimming cost V 7 bases and J 7 bases, with 13 bases left between them.

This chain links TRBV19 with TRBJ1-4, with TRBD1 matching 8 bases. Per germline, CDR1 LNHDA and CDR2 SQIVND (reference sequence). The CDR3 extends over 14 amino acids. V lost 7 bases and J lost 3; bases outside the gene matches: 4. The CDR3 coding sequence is TGTGCCAGTATCGACAGGGGCGCTAATGAAAAACTGTTTTTT. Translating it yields CASIDRGANEKLFF. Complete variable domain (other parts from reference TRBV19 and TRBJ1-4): DGGITQSPKYLFRKEGQNVTLSCEQNLNHDAMYWYRQDPGQGLRLIYYSQIVNDFQKGDIAEGYSVSREKKESFPLTVTSAQKNPTAFYLCASIDRGANEKLFFGSGTQLSVL.

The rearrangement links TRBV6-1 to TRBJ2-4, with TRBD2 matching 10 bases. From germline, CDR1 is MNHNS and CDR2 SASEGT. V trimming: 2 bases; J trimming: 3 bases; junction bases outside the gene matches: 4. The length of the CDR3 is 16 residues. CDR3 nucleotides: TGTGCCAGCAGTGAACTAGCGGGAGATATCAAAAACATTCAGTACTTC. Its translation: CASSELAGDIKNIQYF.

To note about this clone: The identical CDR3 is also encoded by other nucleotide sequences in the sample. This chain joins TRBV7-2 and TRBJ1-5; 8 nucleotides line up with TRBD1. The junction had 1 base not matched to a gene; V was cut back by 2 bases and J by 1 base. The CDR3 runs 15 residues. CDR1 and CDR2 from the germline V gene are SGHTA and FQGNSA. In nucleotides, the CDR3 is TGTGCCAGCAGCTTACAGGGGGCGAGCAATCAGCCCCAGCATTTT. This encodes CASSLQGASNQPQHF. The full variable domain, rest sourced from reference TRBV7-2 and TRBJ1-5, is GAGVSQSPSNKVTEKGKDVELRCDPISGHTALYWYRQSLGQGLEFLIYFQGNSAPDKSGLPSDRFSAERTGGSVSTLTIQRTQQEDSAVYLCASSLQGASNQPQHFGDGTRLSIL.

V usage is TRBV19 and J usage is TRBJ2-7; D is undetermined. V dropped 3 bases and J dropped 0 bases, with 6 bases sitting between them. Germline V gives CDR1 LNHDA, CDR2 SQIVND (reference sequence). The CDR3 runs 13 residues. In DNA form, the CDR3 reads TGTGCCAGTAGTATGGGCAACTCCTACGAGCAGTACTTC. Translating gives CASSMGNSYEQYF.

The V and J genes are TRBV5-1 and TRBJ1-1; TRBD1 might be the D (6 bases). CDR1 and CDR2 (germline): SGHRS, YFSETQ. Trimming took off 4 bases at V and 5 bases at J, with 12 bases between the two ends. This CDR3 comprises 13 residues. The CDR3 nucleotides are TGCGCCAGCAGCGAGGGGGTTGGTACTGAAGCTTTCTTT. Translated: CASSEGVGTEAFF.

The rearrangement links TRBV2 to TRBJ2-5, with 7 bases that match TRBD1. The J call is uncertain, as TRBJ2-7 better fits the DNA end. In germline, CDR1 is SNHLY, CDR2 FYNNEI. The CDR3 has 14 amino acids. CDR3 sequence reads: CASSLQGRAYEQYF. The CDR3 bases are TGTGCCAGCAGTTTACAGGGGCGAGCTTACGAGCAGTACTTC.